Listed below are T cell receptor beta chains from one sample, sequenced in a study of blood T cell repertoires in COVID-19. Repertoires were generated with immunoSEQ multiplex PCR, while TCRdb's copy carries only in-frame clones and drops some. The sample yields around 310,000 clones, almost 90% seen once. The specimen sequenced was peripheral blood. These receptors came from a woman aged 40 to 49 with COVID-19, enrolled during active disease. CDR3s include the opening cysteine and the closing phenylalanine or tryptophan. The order of the fields is clone size, J gene, V gene, CDR3 length, D gene, CDR3 protein, CDR3 DNA. D genes are given only for firm matches. Expanded clones are given a class, and other clones once, few, many or no size at all.

>NA|TRBJ2-3|TRBV5-5|18|TRBD2
CASSSGLAGDLLTDTQYF
TGTGCCAGCAGCTCCGGACTAGCGGGGGACCTTCTCACAGATACGCAGTATTTT
>NA|TRBJ2-7|TRBV27|14|NA
CASSLLGRDYEQYF
TGTGCCAGCAGTTTATTGGGCCGGGACTACGAGCAGTACTTC
>NA|TRBJ2-1|TRBV6-6|14|NA
CASLGDTYYNEQFF
TGTGCCAGCCTAGGGGACACTTATTACAATGAGCAGTTCTTC
>NA|TRBJ2-2|TRBV7-2|13|NA
CATHVGGTGELFF
TGTGCCACCCACGTAGGGGGTACCGGGGAGCTGTTTTTT
>NA|TRBJ1-1|TRBV19|16|NA
CASSIKGALLNTEAFF
TGTGCCAGTAGTATTAAAGGGGCGCTCCTGAACACTGAAGCTTTCTTT
>once|TRBJ2-1|TRBV24-1|16|NA
CATSDSETEPYNEQFF
TGTGCCACCAGTGATTCCGAGACAGAGCCCTACAATGAGCAGTTCTTC
>NA|TRBJ2-7|TRBV5-1|14|NA
CASSLAQGIHEQYF
TGCGCCAGCAGCTTGGCACAGGGTATCCACGAGCAGTACTTC
>NA|TRBJ1-1|TRBV29-1|15|TRBD1
CSVSHKGQGHTEAFF
TGCAGCGTTTCCCACAAGGGACAGGGGCACACTGAAGCTTTCTTT
>NA|TRBJ1-5|TRBV2|16|TRBD1
CASSRPTGGPYQPQHF
TGTGCCAGCAGTCGACCGACAGGGGGCCCTTATCAGCCCCAGCATTTT
>NA|TRBJ1-6|TRBV4-3|16|NA
CASSQDRSSYNSPLHF
TGCGCCAGCAGCCAAGACAGAAGCTCCTATAATTCACCCCTCCACTTT
>NA|TRBJ1-1|TRBV27|17|TRBD1
CASSSPTGTGGDTEAFF
TGTGCCAGCAGTTCGCCCACCGGGACAGGGGGTGACACTGAAGCTTTCTTT
>NA|TRBJ1-3|TRBV6-5|12|NA
CASAALSGTIYF
TGTGCCAGCGCGGCGCTTAGCGGCACCATATATTTT
>few|TRBJ2-7|TRBV6-6|14|TRBD1
CASSRTGLSNEQYF
TGTGCCAGCAGCCGGACAGGGTTATCCAACGAGCAGTACTTC
>NA|TRBJ1-5|TRBV28|15|NA
CASRSWQGSNQPQHF
TGTGCCAGCAGGTCCTGGCAGGGGAGCAATCAGCCCCAGCATTTT
>few|TRBJ1-2|TRBV2|13|NA
CAPSSGVDYGYTF
TGTGCCCCCTCCTCGGGGGTTGACTATGGCTACACCTTC
>NA|TRBJ2-7|TRBV6-2/TRBV6-3|14|TRBD2
CASSYTSGTNEQYF
TGTGCCAGCAGTTATACTAGCGGGACAAACGAGCAGTACTTC
>NA|TRBJ2-2|TRBV25-1|12|NA
CASGRGTGELFF
TGTGCCAGCGGCAGGGGAACCGGGGAGCTGTTTTTT